One and the same sample provided the 17 T cell receptor beta chains below, sequenced in a study of T-cell reconstitution after alpha-beta-depleted transplantation in children. The TCRbeta library incorporated unique molecular identifiers. TCRdb reanalysed the PCR reads using MiXCR and keeps one entry per CDR3 protein. The sample carries under 750,000 distinct CDR3 sequences, roughly 23% recorded once. The material sequenced was PBMCs, mostly from graft donor cells, taken 360 days after TCRalphabeta/CD19-depleted stem cell transplant. These receptors were taken from a boy younger than two who had a stem cell transplant for acute myeloid leukemia, so the T cells may come from the graft donor.

This clonotype has a count of ten or more. V usage is TRBV27 and J usage is TRBJ2-5; the match to TRBD1 covers 7 bases. The J segment lost 5 bases and the V segment lost 6 bases, leaving 15 bases of the junction unmatched. Germline V gene sequence: CDR1 MNHEY, CDR2 SMNVEV (reference sequence). This CDR3 is 16 amino acids long. Written as DNA, the CDR3 is TGTGCCAGCAGGCCTAGGTGGGGACAGTGGGAGGAGACCCAGTACTTC. Amino acid sequence: CASRPRWGQWEETQYF.

There are many counts of this clonotype. The chain has TRBV13 and TRBJ1-2; no clear D. The V and J ends lost 7 bases and 5 bases respectively, with 14 bases between them. CDR3 length equals 13 residues. The germline V gene encodes CDR1 PRHDT and CDR2 FYEKMQ (reference sequence). CDR3 amino acids: CASTQGESYGYTF. For the CDR3, the DNA is TGTGCCAGCACCCAAGGAGAAAGTTATGGCTACACCTTC.

This clonotype was observed at least ten times. The rearrangement joins TRBV6-1 to TRBJ1-1; TRBD1 might be the D (5 bases). Trimming left V 3 bases short and J 7 bases short, with 12 bases between. The germline V gene has CDR1 MNHNS and CDR2 SASEGT. The CDR3 contains 13 residues. The CDR3 sequence: CASSDRDGYEAFF. The CDR3 nucleotides read TGTGCCAGCAGTGACCGGGACGGTTATGAAGCTTTCTTT.

This clonotype came up many times. V is TRBV4-3 and J is TRBJ2-5, with TRBD1 identical over 10 bases. CDR1 LGHNA and CDR2 YSLEER come from the germline V gene. The CDR3 is made up of 16 amino acids. Trimming took 3 bases from V and 4 from J; bases not matched to a gene: 8. This CDR3 reads CASSHSPRDRGETQYF. CDR3 DNA: TGCGCCAGCAGCCACTCCCCCCGGGACAGGGGAGAGACCCAGTACTTC.

This clonotype appeared a few times. The V call is TRBV7-6, the J call TRBJ2-7; unclear D gene. Germline V gene sequence: CDR1 SGHVS, CDR2 FNYEAQ. CDR3 length: 13 residues. Trimming removed 0 bases at V and 3 bases at J, with 6 bases between. The CDR3 protein is CASSLANGYEQYF. CDR3 DNA: TGTGCCAGCAGCTTAGCGAACGGCTACGAGCAGTACTTC.

This clonotype turned up a few times. The chain recombines TRBV12-3 or TRBV12-4 with TRBJ2-3; TRBD1 aligns across 9 bases. CDR3 size: 16 residues. V was pared by 4 bases and J by 3 bases, with 8 bases of the junction left unmatched. As DNA, the CDR3 is TGTGCCAGCAGTTCACCTACAGGGGGCGGTACAGATACGCAGTATTTT. It encodes CASSSPTGGGTDTQYF.

The chain combines TRBV11-2 with TRBJ2-7; 9 nucleotides line up with TRBD2. Germline CDR1 and CDR2: SGHAT and FQNNGV. The CDR3 covers 16 residues. The V segment lost 0 bases and the J segment 6 bases; nucleotides outside the gene matches: 9. The CDR3 nucleotides are TGTGCCAGCAGCTTAGAGCGCCTAGCGGGGATCGGCGAGCAGTACTTC. Translating gives CASSLERLAGIGEQYF.

This clonotype has more than one count but fewer than ten. The chain recombines TRBV20-1 with TRBJ2-7, with 11 positions matching TRBD1. The germline gives CDR1 DFQATT, CDR2 SNEGSKA (reference sequence). This CDR3 has 14 residues. The V and J ends lost 1 base and 4 bases, in that order; junction bases with no gene match: 3. In DNA, the CDR3 is TGCAGTGCTAGAGGGGACAGGGGGACTTACGAGCAGTACGTC. It specifies CSARGDRGTYEQYV.

The rearrangement uses TRBV5-1 and TRBJ2-2, with a tentative D call TRBD1 (5 bases). Germline assignment: CDR1 SGHRS and CDR2 YFSETQ. The V end was cut by 1 base, the J end by 0 bases, with 10 bases between. The CDR3 totals 16 residues. This chain's CDR3 is CASSLPGSANTGELFF. The CDR3 DNA follows: TGCGCCAGCAGCTTGCCAGGGTCGGCGAACACCGGGGAGCTGTTTTTT.

The table lists this clonotype with many counts. This sequence joins TRBV6-5 and TRBJ1-1; D is unclear. Per germline, CDR1 MNHEY and CDR2 SVGAGI. This CDR3 is 15 amino acids long. Trimming left V 0 bases short and J 2 bases short, with 10 bases between. CDR3 protein: CASSYSDAFNTEAFF. Written as DNA, the CDR3 is TGTGCCAGCAGTTACTCGGACGCCTTCAACACTGAAGCTTTCTTT.

The V gene is TRBV25-1, the J gene TRBJ2-1; TRBD2 matches at 11 bases. Germline CDR1 reads MGHDK; CDR2 reads SYGVNS. There are 15 residues in the CDR3. Trimming took 3 bases from V and 5 from J; bases not matched to a gene: 3. This CDR3 reads CASSDPGLADNEQFF. The CDR3 coding sequence is TGTGCCAGCAGTGATCCGGGACTAGCGGACAATGAGCAGTTCTTC.

The chain uses TRBV20-1 and TRBJ1-2; D is unclear. The germline CDR1 and CDR2 sequences are DFQATT and SNEGSKA (reference sequence). The V end lost 6 bases, the J end lost 0 bases, and 14 bases lay between the germline ends. CDR3 length: 14 amino acids. In nucleotides, the CDR3 is TGCAGTGCCAGCACAGAAGCAGCTAACTATGGCTACACCTTC. This sequence encodes CSASTEAANYGYTF.

The chain carries TRBV5-1 and TRBJ2-2; TRBD1 aligns across 12 bases. J was trimmed by 1 base and V by 2 bases; bases with no gene match: 6. This CDR3 has 18 amino acids. Germline V gene data show CDR1 as SGHRS and CDR2 as YFSETQ. The CDR3 here is CASSFRDRGRRNTGELFF. DNA for the CDR3: TGCGCCAGCAGCTTCCGGGACAGGGGGCGACGGAACACCGGGGAGCTGTTTTTT.

The chain employs TRBV4-3 and TRBJ2-1; 8 nucleotides align to TRBD2. This CDR3 has 16 amino acids. J lost 3 bases, V lost 1 base, and 5 bases had no gene match. Germline CDR1 LGHNA, CDR2 YSLEER. The DNA for the CDR3 is TGCGCCAGCAGCCAAGTATTCGGGGGGGGCTACAATGAGCAGTTCTTC. Encoded protein: CASSQVFGGGYNEQFF.

This clonotype was counted many times. The chain recombines TRBV20-1 with TRBJ2-5; unclear D gene. Trimming removed 1 base from V and 5 bases from J, with 8 bases in between. Germline CDR1 and CDR2: DFQATT and SNEGSKA (reference sequence). This CDR3 comprises 12 residues. Written as DNA, the CDR3 is TGCAGTGCTAGAGCTAGGTTGGAGACCCAGTACTTC. It codes for CSARARLETQYF.

This clonotype was seen at least ten times. For the CDR3, the DNA is TGTGCCAGCTCACCCGACAGGGTTACTGAAGCTTTCTTT. Amino acid sequence: CASSPDRVTEAFF. V and J are TRBV18 and TRBJ1-1; 7 bases map to TRBD1. Germline CDR1 KGHSH, CDR2 LQKENI. The CDR3 has 13 residues. The V gene end was trimmed by 3 bases and the J gene end by 5 bases; junction bases not matched to a gene: 3.

This clonotype appeared many times. The chain carries TRBV29-1 and TRBJ2-1; D is ambiguous. The CDR3 extends over 13 amino acids. V was shortened by 5 bases and J by 3 bases, with 11 bases between the two germline ends. CDR1 is SQVTM, CDR2 ANQGSEA, per germline. The CDR3 protein is CSVPRQFYNEQFF. The CDR3 coding sequence is TGCAGCGTTCCCCGGCAGTTCTACAATGAGCAGTTCTTC.